This T cell receptor (beta chain) was retrieved from a study of blood T cell repertoires in COVID-19 (dated by TCRdb to 2020 to 2021). In terms of the full investigation: The collaborator samples originated in the United States, Italy and Spain and spanned the acute and convalescent phases of COVID-19. The repertoires were released in a freely available public database intended as a resource for research on the immune response to SARS-CoV-2. The material from the prospective study consisted of cDNA or gDNA derived from T cells, B-cell-depleted T cells, or PBMCs. Sample metadata almost always included a de-identified subject ID, COVID-19 status, age in years and sex. The samples were drawn from two sources: the first 160 participants of the ongoing ImmuneRACE study, and some 1,300 subjects contributed by 6 global collaborators. Deeply sampled blood TCRbeta repertoires from subjects exposed to, actively infected with, or recovered from COVID-19 were included in the dataset. Where available, HLA class I and class II types were taken from metadata supplied by the sample provider and were not determined by assay-based typing.

The immunoSEQ Assay, a bias-controlled multiplex PCR, was used to amplify TCRbeta CDR3 regions from genomic DNA. The study's processing was this. Nucleated cell counts per sample were estimated from amplification of reference gene primers within the assay. To quantify the absolute abundance of each unique TCRbeta CDR3 rearrangement, sequence reads were collapsed and filtered. For each sample, productive Simpson clonality was calculated as the square root of Simpson's diversity index across productive rearrangements. This is the immuneACCESS table as TCRdb keeps it, with only in-frame sequences that have V and J called. A part of the clones is gone; compared with another copy, unresolved V genes explain less than half, and the rest is unexplained. That table furnishes V, J and clone size, whereas the DNA furnished D and trimming. The sample records some 150,000 clones, roughly 84% of which are singletons. The ten largest clones represent 13% to 15% of the sample.

Enrolling through a virtual design, the prospective study's participants ranged in age from roughly 18 to 89 years and lived across roughly 23 United States geographic areas. Cohort assignment in the prospective study relied on participant-reported clinical history from a screening survey and a study questionnaire. Recovered participants in ImmuneRACE Cohort 3 were defined by two consecutive negative NP/OP PCR tests, clearance by a healthcare professional, or resolution of symptoms. In the prospective study, whole blood, serum and a nasopharyngeal or oropharyngeal swab were collected from each participant by mobile phlebotomists. Over a roughly 2-month period, participants in the prospective study had the option of providing additional blood draws and questionnaires. Before DNA extraction, prospective study blood samples were shipped either frozen or at room temperature. General conclusions and limits of the study: The quantity of clinical and demographic metadata differed by source and by participant and was supplied without curation.

Of note for this clone: This clone's antigen is unknown. Base qualities are not provided; no much larger clone lies one nucleotide away.

The sequenced material came from PBMCs or T cells enriched from blood (not recorded which). The sequence came from a man in his fifties or sixties who had recovered from COVID-19.

The CDR3 corresponds to CASSQERTGYGYTF. The DNA sequence follows: TGCGCCAGCAGCCAAGAGAGGACAGGCTATGGCTACACCTTC. Rearrangement joined TRBV4-1 to TRBJ1-2; TRBD1 matches 7 bases in the middle. CDR1 and CDR2 are drawn from the germline V gene: MGHRA, YSYEKL. After removal of 0 bases from V and 4 bases from J, the junction retains 2 bases not matched to a gene. Including the terminal cysteine and phenylalanine, the CDR3 comprises 14 residues. Only CDR3 DNA is held: 42 bases, read in frame from base 1.